This paragraph reports one TCR beta chain. This entry is derived from a study of blood T cell repertoires in COVID-19. At the level of the study: Both acute and convalescent COVID-19 samples were obtained from the United States, Italy and Spain.

This CDR3 is 15 amino acids long. V was clipped by 0 bases and J by 3 bases, with 11 bases between them. Germline V gene data show CDR1 as MNHEY and CDR2 as SVGAGI. TCRdb's table, derived via immunoSEQ multiplex PCR, lists solely in-frame clones and lacks some. Of about 230,000 clones in the sample, just under 90% were seen once. Participants were aged about 18 to 89 years, lived in around 25 US areas, and enrolled virtually. The TCR originated in a woman in her thirties with acute COVID-19. The chain has TRBV6-5 and TRBJ1-1; weak D call: TRBD1 (6 bases). Sequencing was done on a sample of PBMCs or T cells enriched from blood (not recorded which). In DNA form, the CDR3 reads TGTGCCAGCAGTTACTCGCAGGGGCGATACACTGAAGCTTTCTTT. Its translation is CASSYSQGRYTEAFF.